This T cell receptor (beta chain) is drawn from a study of cytomegalovirus exposure and HLA in healthy donors. CDR1 SQVTM and CDR2 ANQGSEA come from the germline V gene. Trimming shortened V by 4 bases and J by 3 bases, and 18 bases separated the two germline ends. CDR3 size: 15 residues. Sequencing used immunoSEQ multiplex PCR; TCRdb keeps in-frame clones, though not all of them. The data hold around 120,000 clones, with about 84% observed a single time. The specimen sequenced was PBMCs. The rearrangement links TRBV29-1 to TRBJ1-2, with no clear D. The receptor was isolated from a man between 18 and 35 years old in good health and CMV-seronegative. The DNA for the CDR3 is TGCAGCGTTGTTTTCGGGGTTCGGGGTGACTATGGCTACACCTTC. The encoded protein is CSVVFGVRGDYGYTF.